Described below is a single T cell receptor (beta chain) sequence and its context. What it recognizes is unknown. Profiled with immunoSEQ multiplex PCR; TCRdb holds only in-frame clones, not every one. The sample lists over 100,000 clones; about 92% were seen once. These data are taken from a study of graft-versus-host responses after intestinal transplantation. Whole-study results and caveats: The presence of high graft-versus-host to host-versus-graft clonal ratios in allografts characterized patients with graft-donor T cell macrochimerism.

The CDR3 is 16 residues long. The germline CDR1 and CDR2 sequences are SGHNT and YYREEE (reference sequence). The V segment lost 4 bases and the J segment 1 base; nucleotides outside the gene matches: 8. The V and J genes are TRBV5-4 and TRBJ2-3; 8 positions match TRBD1. This clonotype was sampled from a human donor who was the organ donor for an intestinal transplant. This specimen consisted of unstimulated CD8+ T cells sorted from spleen or lymph node cells, obtained before transplant. For the CDR3, the DNA is TGTGCCAGCAGCGTTGCAGGGGGCTGGCGCACAGATACGCAGTATTTT. As protein: CASSVAGGWRTDTQYF.